Presented here are 19 T cell receptor beta chains from one specimen sequenced in a study of blood T cell repertoires in COVID-19. Using immunoSEQ multiplex PCR, the repertoire was profiled, and TCRdb retains in-frame clones only, with some absent. Here the sample spans about 94,000 clones, roughly four fifths being singletons. The sequenced sample consisted of peripheral blood. The receptors shown here come from a man aged 55 to 69 with acute or convalescent COVID-19.

Remarks on this clone: Other DNA sequences of this sample code for an identical CDR3. The chain combines TRBV6-5 with TRBJ1-2; 8 bases are shared with TRBD1. V dropped 7 bases and J dropped 2; count of bases not matched to a gene: 3. This CDR3 region has 13 residues. CDR1 is MNHEY and CDR2 is SVGAGI in the germline V gene. CDR3 bases: TGTGCCAGCACAAGGACAGGGAACTATGGCTACACCTTC. It encodes CASTRTGNYGYTF.

The V call is TRBV4-1, the J call TRBJ1-2; D is perhaps TRBD1 (5 bases). Germline V gene data show CDR1 as MGHRA and CDR2 as YSYEKL. CDR3 length: 15 amino acids. V was cut by 1 base and J by 2 bases, with 11 bases left in between. CDR3 DNA sequence: TGCGCCAGCAGCCAAGCGGGCGGGACGAACTATGGCTACACCTTC. Its translation: CASSQAGGTNYGYTF.

The chain employs TRBV5-1 and TRBJ1-1; D not certain. The length of the CDR3 is 14 residues. The germline gives CDR1 SGHRS, CDR2 YFSETQ. Trimming took off 4 bases at V and 5 bases at J, with 15 bases between the two ends. CDR3 sequence (DNA): TGCGCCAGCAGCGCCACAGAGGGTTGGACTGAAGCTTTCTTT. Translation: CASSATEGWTEAFF. Full variable domain (remainder filled in from reference TRBV5-1 and TRBJ1-1): KAGVTQTPRYLIKTRGQQVTLSCSPISGHRSVSWYQQTPGQGLQFLFEYFSETQRNKGNFPGRFSGRQFSNSRSEMNVSTLELGDSALYLCASSATEGWTEAFFGQGTRLTVV.

The rearrangement joins TRBV5-6 to TRBJ1-2, with D perhaps matching TRBD1 (6 bases). The germline CDR1 and CDR2 sequences are SGHDT and YYEEEE. This CDR3 is built from 16 residues. V lost 4 bases to trimming and J lost 2 bases, with 18 bases between them. The CDR3 nucleotides are TGTGCCAGCAGCCTAGAACAGGGTGGTATGAACTATGGCTACACCTTC. Translated, it gives CASSLEQGGMNYGYTF.

This clone was recorded once. V usage is TRBV14 and J usage is TRBJ1-2, with D perhaps matching TRBD1 (6 bases). The CDR3 totals 13 residues. CDR1 and CDR2 from the germline V gene are SGHDN and FVKESK. With 4 bases removed from V and 8 bases from J, the gap between germline ends came to 14 bases. DNA of the CDR3: TGTGCCAGCAGCCCGTTTCAGGGGAGCGGCTACACCTTC. Its protein is CASSPFQGSGYTF.

The chain combines TRBV5-1 with TRBJ2-2; 7 bases match TRBD1. The germline CDR1 and CDR2 sequences are SGHRS and YFSETQ. The junction had 9 bases not matched to a gene; V was cut back by 4 bases and J by 6 bases. The CDR3 consists of 15 residues. CDR3 coding DNA: TGCGCCAGCAGCGAACAGGGGAGCGTGTCCGGGGAGCTGTTTTTT. Translated, it gives CASSEQGSVSGELFF.

The V and J genes are TRBV15 and TRBJ2-5; D possibly corresponds to TRBD2 (5 bases). The germline V gene encodes CDR1 LNHNV and CDR2 YYDKDF (reference sequence). The CDR3 runs 16 residues. V lost 5 bases and J lost 5, with 21 bases in between. Here the CDR3 reads CATSDSGRGIGETQYF. The CDR3 DNA reads TGTGCCACCAGCGATTCAGGACGGGGAATAGGGGAGACCCAGTACTTC.

The J gene is TRBJ1-2, the V gene TRBV29-1; 7 bases are a match to TRBD1. The CDR3 runs to 13 residues. In germline, CDR1 is SQVTM, CDR2 ANQGSEA. The ends lost 7 bases at V and 0 bases at J; junction bases unmatched: 5. The CDR3 is CSAQTGTNYGYTF. The CDR3 DNA sequence: TGCAGCGCCCAGACAGGGACTAACTATGGCTACACCTTC.

This chain uses TRBV12-5 with TRBJ2-3, with D unresolved. With 5 bases removed from V and 2 bases from J, the gap between germline ends came to 14 bases. CDR3 size: 15 residues. Germline CDR1 and CDR2: LGHNT and FRNRAP. Here the CDR3 reads CASGPDLTDTDTQYF. In DNA, the CDR3 is TGTGCTAGTGGTCCTGACCTAACAGACACAGATACGCAGTATTTT. The full variable domain, rest sourced from reference TRBV12-5 and TRBJ2-3, is DARVTQTPRHKVTEMGQEVTMRCQPILGHNTVFWYRQTMMQGLELLAYFRNRAPLDDSGMPKDRFSAEMPDATLATLKIQPSEPRDSAVYFCASGPDLTDTDTQYFGPGTRLTVL.

The chain couples TRBV6-5 to TRBJ1-6, with 7 bases aligning to TRBD1. The CDR3 sequence is 14 residues long. V dropped 3 bases and J dropped 10; count of bases not matched to a gene: 6. In germline, CDR1 is MNHEY, CDR2 SVGAGI. DNA for the CDR3: TGTGCCAGCAGTTATAGACAGGGAGAATCACCCCTCCACTTT. Amino acid sequence: CASSYRQGESPLHF.

This clone was picked up a small number of times. The chain has TRBV12-3 or TRBV12-4 and TRBJ1-2, with D tentatively TRBD1 (6 bases). With 9 bases removed from V and 4 bases from J, the gap between germline ends came to 15 bases. The length of the CDR3 is 13 residues. The CDR3 region is CASPTGHLYGYTF. For the CDR3, the DNA is TGTGCCAGTCCGACAGGACACCTCTATGGCTACACCTTC.

The rearrangement joins TRBV19 to TRBJ1-1, with a possible D match to TRBD1 (5 bases). This CDR3 has 15 residues. In germline, CDR1 is LNHDA, CDR2 SQIVND (reference sequence). The V gene lost 3 bases and the J gene lost 1 base, with 12 bases spanning the gap. CDR3 DNA sequence: TGTGCCAGTAGTATGCTTGAGACAGCGAACACTGAAGCTTTCTTT. Translating it yields CASSMLETANTEAFF.

V and J are TRBV5-1 and TRBJ2-7; 8 bases are a match to TRBD1. There are 13 residues in the CDR3. CDR1 and CDR2 from the germline V gene are SGHRS and YFSETQ. The J segment lost 2 bases and the V segment lost 4 bases, leaving 2 bases of the junction unmatched. CDR3 sequence reads: CASSDRGAYEQYF. The CDR3 bases are TGCGCCAGCAGCGACAGGGGAGCCTACGAGCAGTACTTC.

The gene calls are TRBV3-1 (or the pseudogene TRBV3-2) and TRBJ2-2; 7 positions match TRBD1. The V gene's germline CDR1 is LGHDT and CDR2 YNNKEL (reference sequence). After removal of 1 base from V and 3 bases from J, the junction contained 5 bases not matched to a gene. The CDR3 is 16 residues long. The CDR3 bases are TGTGCCAGCAGCCAAGTAAACAGGGGTTACACCGGGGAGCTGTTTTTT. It yields the protein CASSQVNRGYTGELFF.

The V gene is TRBV6-5, the J gene TRBJ1-1, with 7 positions matching TRBD1. The CDR3 totals 13 residues. Germline-derived CDR1 and CDR2 are MNHEY and SVGAGI. Losses at the gene ends were 7 bases for V and 5 bases for J; bases not matched to a gene: 7. CDR3 loop: CASTPTGATEAFF. DNA of the CDR3: TGTGCCAGCACTCCTACAGGGGCTACTGAAGCTTTCTTT.

This clone was seen just once. The V gene is TRBV12-3 or TRBV12-4, the J gene TRBJ1-1, with D possibly being TRBD1 (6 bases). CDR3 length equals 12 residues. V gave up 6 bases and J gave up 11 bases, with 16 bases separating them. The CDR3 DNA is TGTGCCAGCAGCGCCGACAGGAATTTGGCTTTCTTT. Protein product: CASSADRNLAFF.

This chain uses TRBV5-1 with TRBJ2-5; D perhaps matches TRBD1 (5 bases). CDR1 and CDR2 from the germline V gene are SGHRS and YFSETQ. The CDR3 is 14 residues long. V was pared by 4 bases and J by 3 bases, with 13 bases between. The CDR3: CASSPSGREETQYF. DNA of the CDR3: TGCGCCAGCAGCCCGTCAGGCAGGGAAGAGACCCAGTACTTC.

This sequence joins TRBV9 and TRBJ2-2; 7 bases are shared with TRBD2. This CDR3 contains 18 residues. CDR1 and CDR2 (germline): SGDLS, YYNGEE. The V and J ends lost 4 bases and 1 base, in that order; junction bases with no gene match: 13. CDR3 residues: CASSPAYSGGGNTGELFF. CDR3 nucleotides: TGTGCCAGCAGCCCCGCCTACTCTGGCGGGGGGAACACCGGGGAGCTGTTTTTT.

In its sample, this clone was seen many times. DNA of the CDR3: TGCGCCAGCAGCCAAGAACATGGGACAGAGAACTACGAGCAGTACTTC. Residues: CASSQEHGTENYEQYF. This chain links TRBV4-1 with TRBJ2-7, with 7 bases that match TRBD1. Per germline, CDR1 MGHRA and CDR2 YSYEKL. The CDR3 has 16 residues. With V trimmed by 0 bases and J by 3 bases, 8 bases remained unmatched.